What follows describes a single T cell receptor (beta chain). Germline V gene lookup returns CDR1 SGHDT and CDR2 YYEEEE. The V and J ends lost 1 base and 4 bases, in that order; junction bases with no gene match: 6. The CDR3 is 15 amino acids. These data belong to a study of regulatory T cells in long-lasting Graves disease. With iRepertoire HTBI primers and Arm-PCR of CDR3 regions, TCR beta libraries were built. TCRdb used MiXCR to reprocess the multiplex PCR reads, holding one entry per CDR3 protein. Among roughly 560,000 distinct CDR3 sequences listed, about 16% were seen once. Documented time point: newly diagnosed GD, antithyroid drugs for less than 3 months. The TCR library was prepared using RNA isolated from PBMCs. The data were also submitted as part of a second study, on T cells in Graves' hyperthyroidism and ophthalmopathy. That investigation notes: Uncontrolled infection, other autoimmune disease, pregnancy and lactation each barred patients from inclusion. HTBI primers were employed in a first-round RT-PCR of the TCR CDR3.

The receptor was derived from a woman aged 35-65 years with Graves disease. V is TRBV5-6 and J is TRBJ2-3, with 7 bases lining up with TRBD1. Specimen: peripheral blood mononuclear cells (PBMCs), collected at new diagnosis, from a patient treated with antithyroid drugs. The CDR3 here is CASSLSQGLADTQYF. CDR3 nucleotides: TGTGCCAGCAGCTTGTCACAGGGGCTGGCAGATACGCAGTATTTT.